This entry describes one TCR beta chain. The V end lost 4 bases, the J end lost 0 bases, and 4 bases lay between the germline ends. Germline V CDR1 and CDR2: MNHNY, SVGAGI (reference sequence). There are 12 residues in the CDR3. The sample belongs to a study of technical replicates of blood from a few donors. Clones were sequenced by immunoSEQ multiplex PCR, and TCRdb holds only the in-frame ones, with some missing. The top ten hold 4.3% of the sample, which has 50,000 to 65,000 clones, 80% to 95% seen once. The sample comprised PBMCs. This clonotype was sampled from a human donor in good health. Some clones in this sample may be carry-over from other donors' samples. The chain joins TRBV6-6 to TRBJ2-7; D is ambiguous. The CDR3 loop is CASSSSSYEQYF. Here the CDR3 DNA reads TGTGCCAGCAGTTCGAGCTCCTACGAGCAGTACTTC.